This T cell receptor beta chain is from a study of memory B cells and T cells in multiple sclerosis. Findings of the study overall: Compartments had unequal clone-set sizes, affecting shared clonotype counts.

Repertoires were generated with immunoSEQ multiplex PCR, while TCRdb's copy carries only in-frame clones and drops some. The sample has 650 to 800 clones, about 75% seen once. The CDR3 is made up of 15 amino acids. Germline V CDR1 and CDR2: SNHLY, FYNNEI. In regard to this clone: Its target is not known.

Sequenced material: brain tissue. The source of this sequence is a human donor with multiple sclerosis. The chain employs TRBV2 and TRBJ2-5; TRBD1 might be the D (6 bases). The tail of the sequence fits TRBJ2-7 better, so the J call may be wrong. This CDR3 is CASSERSGDTYEQYF. The DNA of the CDR3 is TGTGCCAGCAGTGAGAGGTCAGGGGACACCTACGAGCAGTACTTC.